A selection of T cell receptor beta chains follows, all from one sample in a study of OX40 agonist ivuxolimab in advanced cancers. Clones were sequenced by immunoSEQ multiplex PCR, and TCRdb holds only the in-frame ones, with some missing. This table holds around 63,000 clones, about 92% found once. The sample was CD4+ or CD8+ T cells sorted from blood, taken in a trial of the OX40 agonist ivuxolimab. These receptors were taken from an adult with an advanced solid tumor such as melanoma, head and neck, liver or kidney cancer. Both conserved end residues are part of each CDR3. Each record gives: clone size, V gene, J gene, D gene, CDR3 protein, CDR3 DNA. The D gene is left open where the match is weak. Expanded clones get a size class; other rows say once, few or many, or leave the size out.

few	TRBV11-2	TRBJ1-6	-	CASSFSGLNSPLHF	TGTGCCAGCAGCTTCTCCGGGCTGAATTCACCCCTCCACTTT
-	TRBV5-4	TRBJ1-1	TRBD1	CASSLGQGITEAFF	TGTGCCAGCAGCCTGGGACAGGGGATCACTGAAGCTTTCTTT
few	TRBV7-2	TRBJ2-3	TRBD2	CASSPTSGGVYTQYF	TGTGCCAGCAGCCCGACTAGCGGGGGAGTATATACGCAGTATTTT
once	TRBV7-2	TRBJ2-7	-	CASSLGWGLSSYEQYF	TGTGCCAGCAGCTTAGGATGGGGGCTAAGCTCCTACGAGCAGTACTTC
-	TRBV10-1	TRBJ2-1	TRBD2	CASSESGLAYEQFF	TGCGCCAGCAGTGAGTCGGGACTAGCCTATGAGCAGTTCTTC
once	TRBV5-6	TRBJ1-2	-	CASSLDRVNYGYTF	TGTGCCAGCAGCTTGGACAGGGTGAACTATGGCTACACCTTC
few	TRBV14	TRBJ1-2	-	CASSHGRVAYGYTF	TGTGCCAGCAGCCATGGCAGGGTGGCCTATGGCTACACCTTC
-	TRBV5-6	TRBJ1-1	TRBD1	CASSRMTGYTEAFF	TGTGCCAGCAGCCGTATGACAGGGTACACTGAAGCTTTCTTT
-	TRBV7-2	TRBJ2-4	TRBD1	CASSLASGQGNIQYF	TGTGCCAGCAGCTTAGCGTCTGGACAGGGAAACATTCAGTACTTC
-	TRBV5-4	TRBJ2-1	-	CASNSRGIDNNEQFF	TGTGCCAGCAACTCTCGGGGGATTGATAACAATGAGCAGTTCTTC
few	TRBV6-6	TRBJ1-2	TRBD1	CASSRQGTAYNYGYTF	TGTGCCAGCAGTAGGCAAGGGACAGCCTATAACTATGGCTACACCTTC
once	TRBV2	TRBJ2-7	-	CASSEARVRGREQYF	TGTGCCAGCAGTGAAGCGCGTGTCAGGGGCCGCGAGCAGTACTTC
-	TRBV19	TRBJ2-7	-	CASSITGTGTYEQYF	TGTGCCAGTAGTATTACCGGGACGGGGACCTACGAGCAGTACTTC
-	TRBV5-5	TRBJ1-1	-	CASSLEGVGGGRTEAFF	TGTGCCAGCAGCTTGGAAGGAGTCGGCGGGGGACGGACTGAAGCTTTCTTT
-	TRBV10-1	TRBJ2-1	-	CASRSPGHFSYNEQFF	TGCGCCAGCAGGTCACCGGGACACTTCTCCTACAATGAGCAGTTCTTC
few	TRBV30	TRBJ1-5	-	CAWRKDTQPQHF	TGTGCCTGGAGAAAGGACACTCAGCCCCAGCATTTT
-	TRBV2	TRBJ1-4	TRBD1	CASRRDRGRANEKLFF	TGTGCCAGCAGAAGGGACAGGGGGCGTGCTAATGAAAAACTGTTTTTT
-	TRBV30	TRBJ2-4	-	CAWTRDTLAKNIQYF	TGTGCCTGGACACGGGACACGCTAGCCAAAAACATTCAGTACTTC
-	TRBV2	TRBJ2-1	TRBD2	CASSEARTSGGGEQFF	TGTGCCAGCAGTGAAGCGCGGACTAGCGGGGGCGGTGAGCAGTTCTTC
once	TRBV21-1	TRBJ2-7	-	CASSPQAGISCEQYF	TGTGCCAGCAGCCCCCAGGCGGGGATTAGCTGCGAGCAGTACTTC
-	TRBV30	TRBJ1-2	-	CAWRSAGDYGYTF	TGTGCCTGGAGAAGTGCAGGGGACTATGGCTACACCTTC
-	TRBV11-2	TRBJ2-1	TRBD2	CASSSQPGTSGGAYNEQFF	TGTGCCAGCAGCTCCCAACCGGGGACTAGCGGGGGGGCCTACAATGAGCAGTTCTTC
-	TRBV6-4	TRBJ1-1	-	CASRDSSHDTEAFF	TGTGCCAGCAGAGATTCAAGTCACGACACTGAAGCTTTCTTT
-	TRBV7-9	TRBJ2-5	-	CASSGGQGGSRETQYF	TGTGCCAGCAGCGGGGGGCAGGGAGGGAGCCGGGAGACCCAGTACTTC
few	TRBV5-1	TRBJ1-5	TRBD1	CASSLTGGKQPQHF	TGCGCCAGCAGCTTAACAGGGGGCAAGCAGCCCCAGCATTTT
-	TRBV10-1	TRBJ1-2	-	CASSPGQGKNYGYTF	TGCGCCAGCAGCCCCGGACAAGGTAAGAACTATGGCTACACCTTC
-	TRBV5-5	TRBJ1-1	TRBD1	CASSLTGEGEAFF	TGTGCCAGCAGCTTAACAGGGGAGGGTGAAGCTTTCTTT
-	TRBV5-5	TRBJ2-7	-	CASSLAPGRNEQYF	TGTGCCAGCAGCTTGGCCCCTGGAAGGAACGAGCAGTACTTC
-	TRBV7-2	TRBJ1-5	-	CASSLVAGNNQPQHF	TGTGCCAGCAGCTTAGTAGCCGGGAACAATCAGCCCCAGCATTTT
-	TRBV11-2	TRBJ2-2	TRBD2	CASSPRTSSWDTGELFF	TGTGCCAGCAGCCCCCGGACTAGCAGTTGGGACACCGGGGAGCTGTTTTTT
-	TRBV13	TRBJ2-7	-	CASSPPGAREQYF	TGTGCCAGCAGCCCCCCAGGGGCGCGAGAGCAGTACTTC
-	TRBV6-5	TRBJ2-3	-	CASSRLGARDTQYF	TGTGCCAGCAGTCGCCTCGGGGCCAGGGATACGCAGTATTTT
-	TRBV10-3	TRBJ1-1	-	CAISVKGDTEAFF	TGTGCCATCAGTGTAAAGGGCGACACTGAAGCTTTCTTT
-	TRBV19	TRBJ1-3	-	CASSPLGVKSGNTIYF	TGTGCCAGTAGTCCTCTCGGGGTGAAATCTGGAAACACCATATATTTT
once	TRBV5-4	TRBJ2-3	TRBD2	CASSRDSGGTDTQYF	TGTGCCAGCAGCCGCGATAGCGGGGGCACAGATACGCAGTATTTT
-	TRBV6-1	TRBJ1-5	-	CASRAYSNQPQHF	TGTGCCAGCAGGGCATATAGCAATCAGCCCCAGCATTTT
-	TRBV4-1	TRBJ2-5	TRBD2	CASSQGLLQETQYF	TGCGCCAGCAGCCAGGGACTATTACAAGAGACCCAGTACTTC